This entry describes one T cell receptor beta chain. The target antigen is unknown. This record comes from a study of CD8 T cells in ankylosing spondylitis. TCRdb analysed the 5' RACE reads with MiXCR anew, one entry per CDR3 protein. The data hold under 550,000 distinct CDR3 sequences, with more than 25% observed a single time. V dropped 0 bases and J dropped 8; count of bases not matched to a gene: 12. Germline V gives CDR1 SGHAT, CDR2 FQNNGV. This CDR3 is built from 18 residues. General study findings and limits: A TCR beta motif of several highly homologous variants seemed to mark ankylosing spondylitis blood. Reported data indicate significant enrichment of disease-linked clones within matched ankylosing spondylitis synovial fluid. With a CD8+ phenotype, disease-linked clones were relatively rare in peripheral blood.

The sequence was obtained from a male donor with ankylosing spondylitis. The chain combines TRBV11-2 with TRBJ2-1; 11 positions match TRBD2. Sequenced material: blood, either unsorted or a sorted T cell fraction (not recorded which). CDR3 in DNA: TGTGCCAGCAGCTTAGATCTCCTCGCTAGCGGGAGGAGACATGAGCAGTTCTTC. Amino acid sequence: CASSLDLLASGRRHEQFF. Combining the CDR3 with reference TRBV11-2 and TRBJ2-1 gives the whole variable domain EAGVAQSPRYKIIEKRQSVAFWCNPISGHATLYWYQQILGQGPKLLIQFQNNGVVDDSQLPKDRFSAERLKGVDSTLKIQPAKLEDSAVYLCASSLDLLASGRRHEQFFGPGTRLTVL.